Below are 27 T cell receptor beta chains sequenced from a single sample in a study of CD8+ T cells in alopecia areata. Isolated RNA was reverse transcribed into cDNA used as the sequencing template. This table comes from immunoSEQ multiplex PCR, and its TCRdb copy is limited to in-frame clones, with some not included. The sample contains 3,000 to 4,500 clones, none occurring once; about 35% lies in the top ten. Sorting relied on CD4, CD8alpha, NKG2D, NKG2ACE and other markers applied to pooled cutaneous lymph node cells. The sequenced material came from CD8+ T cells sorted from a lymph node. The receptors shown here come from a C3H/HeJ mouse with alopecia areata. The strain's MHC haplotype is H2-k.

This clone has at least ten counts. The gene names given are mouse names. The CDR3 end falls 4 residues outside the read, so it is completed with the germline J gene. The chain employs TRBV13-3 and TRBJ2-4, with D perhaps TRBD2 (7 bases). The V gene lost 0 bases and the J gene lost 3 bases, with 17 bases spanning the gap. This CDR3 has 17 residues. Germline V gene sequence: CDR1 NNHDY, CDR2 SYVADS. The sequenced part of the CDR3 DNA is TGTGCCAGCAGTGATGCTTCTGGGGGAAGGGGGCAAAAC. As protein: CASSDASGGRGQN. In full, the CDR3 is CASSDASGGRGQNTLYF.

This clone was seen repeatedly, ten times or more. Germline and genes here are mouse. The CDR3 goes on 4 residues after the read ends, and that part is filled in from the germline J gene. The chain joins TRBV1 to TRBJ2-1, with TRBD1 as a possible D gene (6 bases). The CDR3 is made up of 13 amino acids. V was trimmed by 6 bases and J by 5 bases, leaving 11 bases between them. The germline V gene encodes CDR1 NSQYPW and CDR2 LRSPGD (reference sequence). The CDR3 DNA, read in part, is TGCACCTGCAGGCAGGGGCTGGATGCT. It specifies CTCRQGLDA. The entire CDR3 protein reads CTCRQGLDAEQFF.

This clone was counted between two and nine times. Gene names are the mouse ones. Read coverage stops 4 residues before the CDR3 terminus; the germline J gene supplies the remainder. The chain couples TRBV29 to TRBJ2-1, with D perhaps matching TRBD1 (6 bases). The CDR3 extends over 14 amino acids. With 4 bases removed from V and 4 bases from J, the gap between germline ends came to 11 bases. In germline, CDR1 is MSHET, CDR2 SYDVDS. The DNA read from the CDR3 is TGTGCTAGCAGTTCCGGGACAAAGTATGCT. This encodes CASSSGTKYA. The entire CDR3 is CASSSGTKYAEQFF.

This clone appeared many times. Mouse gene names and germline throughout. Sequencing ends 4 residues short of the CDR3 end; the germline J gene provides the rest. The chain recombines TRBV1 with TRBJ2-7; D is ambiguous. Germline CDR1 and CDR2: NSQYPW and LRSPGD (reference sequence). V dropped 5 bases and J dropped 2 bases, with 10 bases sitting between them. The CDR3 runs 13 residues. This CDR3 is CTCSPRQTYEQYF. The sequenced part of the CDR3 DNA is TGCACCTGCAGTCCACGACAAACCTAT. The full variable domain, with the rest looked up from reference TRBV1 and TRBJ2-7, is VTLLEQNPRWRLVPRGQAVNLRCILKNSQYPWMSWYQQDLQKQLQWLFTLRSPGDKEVKSLPGADYLATRVTDTELRLQVANMSQGRTLYCTCSPRQTYEQYFGPGTRLTVL.

In its sample, this clone was seen many times. Genes here carry mouse names. The read ends 4 residues shy of where the CDR3 ends; the end is completed using the germline J gene. This chain uses TRBV13-3 with TRBJ2-4; 7 bases are shared with TRBD1. The CDR3 is made up of 12 amino acids. From germline, CDR1 is NNHDY and CDR2 SYVADS. The CDR3: CASSPGQNTLYF. Incomplete CDR3 DNA: TGTGCCAGCAGCCCGGGACAGAAC.

Sample share makes this clone medium-sized. Genes and germline are mouse. With the read ending 4 residues before the CDR3 end, the germline J gene is used to fill in that end. V gene TRBV5 combines with J gene TRBJ2-7; tentatively, D is TRBD1 (5 bases). The CDR3 sequence is 13 residues long. Germline V CDR1 and CDR2: LGHNA, YNLKQL (reference sequence). V was clipped by 3 bases and J by 0 bases, with 6 bases between them. The chain's CDR3 is CASSQTDSYEQYF. CDR3 DNA (partial): TGTGCCAGCAGCCAGACAGACTCCTAT.

This clone has a count of ten or more. Any gene name here is a mouse gene name. The read comes to an end 4 residues before the CDR3 does, leaving the germline J gene to fill in the end. The V and J genes are TRBV19 and TRBJ1-1; 8 bases align to TRBD1. V trimming: 4 bases; J trimming: 2 bases; junction bases outside the gene matches: 4. CDR3 length: 14 residues. CDR1 FNHDT and CDR2 SITEND come from the germline V gene (reference sequence). CDR3 DNA, as far as it was read: TGTGCCAGCAGTCGACAGGGGAGCAACACA. This gives the protein CASSRQGSNT. The CDR3 reads in full as CASSRQGSNTEVFF.

This clone was seen repeatedly, ten times or more. Mouse germline and gene names are used. The observed sequence ends 3 residues before the CDR3 terminus, with the missing tail filled in from the germline J gene. The chain is built from TRBV19 and TRBJ1-6; unclear D gene. TRBJ1-6 is annotated as an ORF whose role is uncertain. The CDR3 is 12 residues long. V was cut by 0 bases and J by 5 bases, with 0 bases left in between. Germline V gene lookup returns CDR1 FNHDT and CDR2 SITEND (reference sequence). This chain's CDR3 is CASSIDNSPLYF. CDR3 DNA, as far as it was read: TGTGCCAGCAGTATAGATAATTCGCCC.

This clone is labeled as medium-sized (0.01 to 0.1%). Mouse names are used for the genes. The CDR3 end lies 4 residues beyond the end of the read and is filled in from the germline J gene. The rearrangement links TRBV3 to TRBJ2-5; D not resolved. Germline CDR1 and CDR2: SNHLY and FYNGKV (reference sequence). This CDR3 contains 14 residues. V was cut by 0 bases and J by 1 base, with 5 bases left in between. CDR3 region: CASSLAGYQDTQYF. The CDR3 DNA, read in part, is TGTGCCAGCAGCTTAGCTGGGTACCAAGAC.

This clone was detected many times. Mouse names are used for the genes. The read falls 4 residues short of the CDR3 end, and the missing part is taken from the germline J gene. V is TRBV29 and J is TRBJ2-1; 9 bases are a match to TRBD2. The CDR3 is made up of 16 amino acids. Trimming removed 1 base from V and 3 bases from J; junction bases left unmatched: 4. CDR1 MSHET and CDR2 SYDVDS come from the germline V gene. Partial CDR3 DNA: TGTGCTAGCAGTTTATTGGGGGGGCCTAGCTATGCT. Amino acid sequence: CASSLLGGPSYA. From start to end, the CDR3 is CASSLLGGPSYAEQFF.

In its sample, this clone ranks as medium-sized. Here the gene names and germline are mouse. The read ends 4 residues shy of where the CDR3 ends; the end is completed using the germline J gene. The V and J genes are TRBV14 and TRBJ2-7; maybe TRBD1 (6 bases). V was cut by 1 base and J by 0 bases, with 11 bases left in between. The germline gives CDR1 SGHDT, CDR2 FRDEAV. CDR3 size: 15 residues. CDR3 DNA (partial): TGTGCCAGCAGTTTCCCGGGACAAAACTCCTAT. It is translated as CASSFPGQNSY. The whole CDR3 is CASSFPGQNSYEQYF.

The sample holds many counts of this clone. Mouse gene names and germline throughout. The DNA ends 4 residues before the CDR3 does, and the rest of the CDR3 is filled in from the germline J gene. The genes are TRBV19 and TRBJ2-3, with 8 bases lining up with TRBD1. This CDR3 is 14 amino acids long. Germline-derived CDR1 and CDR2 are FNHDT and SITEND (reference sequence). With 5 bases clipped from V and 4 bases from J, the junction kept 6 bases outside the gene matches. This chain's CDR3 is CASSSGQGTETLYF. The sequenced part of the CDR3 DNA is TGTGCCAGCAGCTCAGGACAGGGAACAGAA.

This clone was seen at least ten times. Gene names refer to mouse genes. The observed sequence ends 4 residues before the CDR3 terminus, with the missing tail filled in from the germline J gene. The rearrangement uses TRBV19 and TRBJ2-4; 8 nucleotides match TRBD2. With V trimmed by 3 bases and J by 2 bases, 2 bases remained unmatched. The germline gives CDR1 FNHDT, CDR2 SITEND (reference sequence). The CDR3 has 14 residues. CDR3 DNA, as far as it was read: TGTGCCAGCAGTACCTGGGGGGATCAAAAC. It codes for CASSTWGDQN. From start to end, the CDR3 is CASSTWGDQNTLYF.

This clone was observed at least ten times. Mouse germline and gene names are used. The sequence runs out 4 residues before the end of the CDR3; the remainder is reconstructed from the germline J gene. The chain links TRBV13-3 to TRBJ1-1, with 10 bases identical to TRBD1. This CDR3 is built from 13 residues. CDR1 and CDR2 from the germline V gene are NNHDY and SYVADS. Partial CDR3 DNA: TGTGCCAGCAGTTTGGGACAGGGGCCA. Its protein is CASSLGQGP. The whole CDR3 protein is CASSLGQGPEVFF.

This clone rates as medium-sized. Mouse germline and gene names are used. The read ends 4 residues shy of where the CDR3 ends; the end is completed using the germline J gene. This chain uses TRBV5 with TRBJ2-5; 10 bases agree with TRBD2. The CDR3 runs 16 residues. Per germline, CDR1 LGHNA and CDR2 YNLKQL (reference sequence). The V segment lost 0 bases and the J segment 2 bases; nucleotides outside the gene matches: 2. The CDR3: CASSQDDWGVQDTQYF. The part of the CDR3 DNA that was read is TGTGCCAGCAGCCAAGATGACTGGGGGGTCCAAGAC.

This clone was picked up many times. The gene symbols are mouse symbols. The CDR3 protein is CASSIGVPYNSPLYF. Incomplete CDR3 DNA: TGTGCCAGCAGTATTGGGGTTCCCTATAATTCGCCC. This sequence joins TRBV19 and TRBJ1-6; D gene ambiguous. The read terminates 3 residues before the CDR3 end, so the remaining end is supplied by the germline J gene. TRBJ1-6 is known as an ORF, though its function is uncertain. V lost 2 bases and J 2 bases, leaving 8 bases between the germline ends. The CDR3 length is 15 residues. CDR1 and CDR2 (germline): FNHDT, SITEND (reference sequence).

This clone was observed a handful of times. The listed genes are named as in mouse. The missing CDR3 end, 4 residues past where the read stops, is filled in from the germline J gene. The V and J genes are TRBV31 and TRBJ2-2; the D gene is possibly TRBD1 (6 bases). Germline lookup yields CDR1 GKSSPN and CDR2 SITVG. This CDR3 is 15 amino acids long. V was clipped by 0 bases and J by 3 bases, with 11 bases between them. Partial CDR3 DNA: TGTGCCTGGAGTCTAGGAGGGGGAGACACCGGG. Amino acids: CAWSLGGGDTG. The whole CDR3 sequence is CAWSLGGGDTGQLYF. Complete variable domain (other parts from reference TRBV31 and TRBJ2-2): AQTIHQWPVAEIKAVGSPLSLGCTIKGKSSPNLYWYWQATGGTLQQLFYSITVGQVESVVQLNLSASRPKDDQFILSTEKLLLSHSGFYLCAWSLGGGDTGQLYFGEGSKLTVL.

By share of the sample, this clone is large (0.1 to 1%). All gene names here are mouse names. With the read ending 3 residues before the CDR3 end, the germline J gene is used to fill in that end. The chain joins TRBV1 to TRBJ1-6, with 9 bases aligning to TRBD1. TRBJ1-6 is flagged as an ORF with uncertain function. Trimming at V came to 2 bases and at J to 7 bases, leaving 3 bases not matched to a gene. Looked up from germline, CDR1 is NSQYPW and CDR2 is LRSPGD (reference sequence). The CDR3 extends over 15 amino acids. Partial CDR3 DNA: TGCACCTGCAGTGCATCGGGACAGGGAAATTCGCCC. Translation gives CTCSASGQGNSP. The complete CDR3 reads CTCSASGQGNSPLYF.

This clone was counted only a few times. Germline and genes here are mouse. The CDR3 end falls 4 residues outside the read, so it is completed with the germline J gene. The V gene is TRBV13-2, the J gene TRBJ2-1; maybe TRBD1 (6 bases). The CDR3 extends over 15 amino acids. V was trimmed by 4 bases and J by 0 bases, leaving 11 bases between them. CDR1 and CDR2 from the germline V gene are NNHNN and SYGAGS (reference sequence). CDR3 DNA, as far as it was read: TGTGCCAGCGGTCAGACAGGATTTAACTATGCT. This encodes CASGQTGFNYA. The CDR3 as a whole reads CASGQTGFNYAEQFF.

This clone was detected many times. Gene and germline names: mouse. The sequenced fragment ends 4 residues before the CDR3 boundary, so the rest is inferred from the germline J gene. The V gene is TRBV1, the J gene TRBJ2-4; 7 nucleotides match TRBD1. The germline V gene has CDR1 NSQYPW and CDR2 LRSPGD (reference sequence). The CDR3 is made up of 12 amino acids. CDR3 amino acids: CTCSGDRNTLYF. Partial CDR3 DNA: TGCACCTGCAGTGGGGACAGAAAC.

This clone is medium-sized in the sample. Gene names follow the mouse nomenclature. The read terminates 4 residues before the CDR3 end, so the remaining end is supplied by the germline J gene. The chain couples TRBV14 to TRBJ2-4, with D tentatively TRBD1 (5 bases). V was trimmed by 4 bases and J by 0 bases, leaving 9 bases between them. The CDR3 is 14 amino acids. The germline V gene has CDR1 SGHDT and CDR2 FRDEAV. Incomplete CDR3 DNA: TGTGCCAGCAGTCTGGACAATAGTCAAAAC. It translates to CASSLDNSQN. The complete CDR3 protein is CASSLDNSQNTLYF. Looking up the rest from reference TRBV14 and TRBJ2-4 gives the full variable domain: EAGVTQSPRYAVLQEGQAVSFWCDPISGHDTLYWYQQPRDQGPQLLVYFRDEAVIDNSQLPSDRFSAVRPKGTNSTLKIQSAKQGDTATYLCASSLDNSQNTLYFGAGTRLSVL.

By share, this clone ranks as medium-sized (0.01 to 0.1%). Gene names and germline refer to mouse. The read ends 4 residues shy of where the CDR3 ends; the end is completed using the germline J gene. The genes are TRBV19 and TRBJ1-2; 7 bases agree with TRBD1. V lost 4 bases, J lost 2 bases, and 2 bases stayed unmatched. The CDR3 totals 13 residues. CDR1 is FNHDT and CDR2 is SITEND in the germline V gene (reference sequence). The sequenced CDR3 bases are TGTGCCAGCAGTCCGGGACAGAACTCC. Translated, it gives CASSPGQNS. In full, the CDR3 reads CASSPGQNSDYTF.

This clone was picked up many times. Gene names are mouse gene names. The missing CDR3 end, 4 residues past where the read stops, is filled in from the germline J gene. The chain has TRBV5 and TRBJ2-7, with TRBD1 as a possible D gene (6 bases). This CDR3 contains 14 residues. From germline, CDR1 is LGHNA and CDR2 YNLKQL (reference sequence). Trimming took off 0 bases at V and 2 bases at J, with 8 bases between the two ends. CDR3: CASSQETGPYEQYF. CDR3 bases read: TGTGCCAGCAGCCAAGAGACAGGTCCCTAT.

There are many counts of this clone. Gene names and germline match the mouse. The CDR3 end is not reached by the read, which stops 4 residues before it; the germline J gene fills it in. The chain carries TRBV14 and TRBJ2-2; D ambiguous. The CDR3 extends over 13 amino acids. The germline V gene encodes CDR1 SGHDT and CDR2 FRDEAV. V was pared by 4 bases and J by 0 bases, with 4 bases between. Incomplete CDR3 DNA: TGTGCCAGCAGTGACTCAAACACCGGG. It encodes CASSDSNTG. The entire CDR3 is CASSDSNTGQLYF. Drawing the rest from reference TRBV14 and TRBJ2-2, the complete variable domain is EAGVTQSPRYAVLQEGQAVSFWCDPISGHDTLYWYQQPRDQGPQLLVYFRDEAVIDNSQLPSDRFSAVRPKGTNSTLKIQSAKQGDTATYLCASSDSNTGQLYFGEGSKLTVL.

In this sample, this clone turned up many times. The gene names here belong to mouse. Incomplete CDR3 DNA: TGTGCCTGGCGACAGGGCGGCACA. It is translated as CAWRQGGT. The entire CDR3 protein reads CAWRQGGTEVFF. V and J are TRBV31 and TRBJ1-1; 7 bases map to TRBD1. The sequence runs out 4 residues before the end of the CDR3; the remainder is reconstructed from the germline J gene. J gave up 4 bases and V 5 bases, and 4 bases lay outside the gene matches. There are 12 residues in the CDR3. Germline CDR1 GKSSPN, CDR2 SITVG.

This clone has only a few counts. Germline and genes here are mouse. The read gets to within 4 residues of the CDR3 end, and the germline J gene fills in the rest. The gene calls are TRBV13-3 and TRBJ2-3, with TRBD1 identical over 8 bases. CDR3 size: 16 residues. In germline, CDR1 is NNHDY, CDR2 SYVADS. V shed 2 bases and J 1 base; nucleotides not matched to a gene: 6. The part of the CDR3 DNA that was read is TGTGCCAGCAGTGAGACAGGGGTATTGGGTGCAGAA. Its protein product is CASSETGVLGAE. The whole CDR3 region reads CASSETGVLGAETLYF.

Ten or more counts support this clone. Here the gene names and germline are mouse. The read ends 4 residues early relative to the CDR3; the germline J gene fills the gap. The chain employs TRBV13-3 and TRBJ2-5; 7 bases agree with TRBD1. V was clipped by 1 base and J by 3 bases; unmatched bases: 2. Germline V lookup: CDR1 NNHDY, CDR2 SYVADS. The CDR3 runs 14 residues. The CDR3 here is CASSDSGGQDTQYF. Partial CDR3 DNA: TGTGCCAGCAGTGATTCAGGGGGTCAAGAC.